What follows are 22 T cell receptor beta chains derived from one specimen sequenced in a study of OX40 agonist ivuxolimab in advanced cancers. Assay: immunoSEQ multiplex PCR; the TCRdb copy retains only in-frame clones and omits some. The table shows about 73,000 clones, with more than 80% occurring only once. The specimen was CD4+ or CD8+ T cells sorted from blood, collected in a trial of the OX40 agonist ivuxolimab. The receptors shown here come from an adult with an advanced solid tumor such as melanoma, head and neck, liver or kidney cancer.

The rearrangement uses TRBV29-1 and TRBJ2-2; TRBD2 is a possible D gene (6 bases). The CDR3 covers 11 residues. CDR1 SQVTM and CDR2 ANQGSEA come from the germline V gene. V was clipped by 7 bases and J by 3 bases, with 6 bases between them. The chain's CDR3 is CSGGDTGELFF. The CDR3 nucleotides read TGCAGCGGGGGGGACACCGGGGAGCTGTTTTTT.

The CDR3 loop reads CASSSTRGTLADTQYF. DNA for the CDR3: TGTGCCAGCAGTTCTACTCGGGGGACACTAGCGGATACGCAGTATTTT. V and J are TRBV6-5 and TRBJ2-3; TRBD2 might be the D (7 bases). The V gene's germline CDR1 is MNHEY and CDR2 SVGAGI. This CDR3 region has 16 residues. V was shortened by 4 bases and J by 6 bases, with 20 bases between the two germline ends.

The rearrangement uses TRBV7-2 and TRBJ2-3, with a possible D match to TRBD2 (6 bases). CDR1 is SGHTA and CDR2 is FQGNSA in the germline V gene. The CDR3 is 17 residues long. Trimming pared 5 bases from V and 8 bases from J, leaving 26 bases between. Here the CDR3 reads CASSPQVRRDWGSTQYF. As DNA, the CDR3 is TGTGCCAGCAGCCCCCAAGTTAGGCGGGATTGGGGAAGTACGCAGTATTTT.

The chain uses TRBV18 and TRBJ1-1; the D gene is possibly TRBD1 (6 bases). V shed 4 bases and J shed 1 base, with 13 bases lying between them. CDR1 KGHSH and CDR2 LQKENI come from the germline V gene. The length of the CDR3 is 15 residues. CDR3 loop: CASSREAGANTEAFF. CDR3 nucleotide sequence: TGTGCCAGCTCACGAGAGGCAGGGGCGAACACTGAAGCTTTCTTT. The full variable domain, with the rest looked up from reference TRBV18 and TRBJ1-1, is NAGVMQNPRHLVRRRGQEARLRCSPMKGHSHVYWYRQLPEEGLKFMVYLQKENIIDESGMPKERFSAEFPKEGPSILRIQQVVRGDSAAYFCASSREAGANTEAFFGQGTRLTVV.

The chain employs TRBV7-2 and TRBJ2-1; tentative D call: TRBD2 (6 bases). Trimming stripped 3 bases from V and 2 bases from J, with 14 bases between. Germline values: CDR1 SGHTA, CDR2 FQGNSA. The CDR3 contains 16 residues. CDR3 loop: CASSFGGGQPYNEQFF. In nucleotides, the CDR3 is TGTGCCAGCAGCTTTGGGGGAGGTCAACCCTACAATGAGCAGTTCTTC. The full variable domain, completed using reference TRBV7-2 and TRBJ2-1, is GAGVSQSPSNKVTEKGKDVELRCDPISGHTALYWYRQSLGQGLEFLIYFQGNSAPDKSGLPSDRFSAERTGGSVSTLTIQRTQQEDSAVYLCASSFGGGQPYNEQFFGPGTRLTVL.

The table lists this clone with a count of one. The V call is TRBV2, the J call TRBJ1-2; D gene uncertain. The CDR3 sequence is 14 residues long. In germline, CDR1 is SNHLY, CDR2 FYNNEI. Trimming removed 3 bases from V and 6 bases from J, with 14 bases in between. The CDR3 protein is CASSDLGQINGYTF. The CDR3 DNA reads as TGTGCCAGCAGTGATTTGGGCCAGATAAATGGCTACACCTTC.

The chain recombines TRBV19 with TRBJ1-5; the match to TRBD1 covers 8 bases. Per the germline V gene, CDR1 is LNHDA and CDR2 is SQIVND (reference sequence). Trimming cost V 4 bases and J 3 bases; bases outside gene matches: 5. The CDR3 sequence is 15 residues long. The CDR3 nucleotides read TGTGCCAGTAGTAAGGACAGGGAGTACAATCAGCCCCAGCATTTT. Residues: CASSKDREYNQPQHF.

The chain links TRBV19 to TRBJ2-5; no clear D. V lost 6 bases and J 5 bases, leaving 13 bases between the germline ends. CDR1 is LNHDA and CDR2 is SQIVND in the germline V gene (reference sequence). CDR3 length: 13 residues. This CDR3 reads CASSQDQAETQYF. The CDR3 region has the DNA TGTGCCAGTAGCCAGGACCAGGCGGAGACCCAGTACTTC.

The rearrangement uses TRBV7-8 and TRBJ1-1; D remains ambiguous. Trimming cost V 6 bases and J 1 base, with 6 bases left between them. The CDR3 runs to 12 residues. Germline lookup yields CDR1 SGHVS and CDR2 FQNEAQ. In DNA form, the CDR3 reads TGTGCCAGCAGTCGACCGAACACTGAAGCTTTCTTT. Its translation: CASSRPNTEAFF. The whole variable domain, remainder taken from reference TRBV7-8 and TRBJ1-1, is GAGVSQSPRYKVAKRGQDVALRCDPISGHVSLFWYQQALGQGPEFLTYFQNEAQLDKSGLPSDRFFAERPEGSVSTLKIQRTQQEDSAVYLCASSRPNTEAFFGQGTRLTVV.

The chain uses TRBV6-6 and TRBJ1-2; 7 bases match TRBD1. Germline CDR1 MNHNY, CDR2 SVGAGI (reference sequence). The CDR3 extends over 14 amino acids. Unmatched junction bases numbered 8, after V lost 2 bases and J lost 8 bases. The CDR3 DNA reads TGTGCCAGCAGTTACAATGACAGGGACGGGGGCTACACCTTC. Residues: CASSYNDRDGGYTF.

The rearrangement uses TRBV4-2 and TRBJ2-2, with TRBD1 as a possible D gene (5 bases). V lost 0 bases and J lost 8, with 10 bases in between. Germline V gene data show CDR1 as LGHNA and CDR2 as YNFKEQ. This CDR3 has 14 amino acids. This CDR3 reads CASSQEPREGELFF. The CDR3 coding sequence is TGTGCCAGCAGCCAAGAACCCAGGGAAGGGGAGCTGTTTTTT.

V is TRBV14 and J is TRBJ2-1, with 12 bases fitting TRBD2. The CDR3 is 18 residues long. The V segment lost 0 bases and the J segment 3 bases; nucleotides outside the gene matches: 6. The germline CDR1 and CDR2 sequences are SGHDN and FVKESK. The CDR3 DNA follows: TGTGCCAGCAGCCAAGAACAGCGGACTAGCGGGATCTACAATGAGCAGTTCTTC. Protein product: CASSQEQRTSGIYNEQFF. Filled out from reference TRBV14 and TRBJ2-1, the complete variable domain reads EAGVTQFPSHSVIEKGQTVTLRCDPISGHDNLYWYRRVMGKEIKFLLHFVKESKQDESGMPNNRFLAERTGGTYSTLKVQPAELEDSGVYFCASSQEQRTSGIYNEQFFGPGTRLTVL.

J is TRBJ2-5 and V is TRBV5-4, with D perhaps TRBD1 (5 bases). The CDR3 has 13 residues. V shed 1 base and J shed 5 bases, with 9 bases lying between them. Germline V gives CDR1 SGHNT, CDR2 YYREEE (reference sequence). In DNA, the CDR3 is TGTGCCAGCAGCTTGAATGGGGCGGAGACCCAGTACTTC. This translates into CASSLNGAETQYF.

The chain combines TRBV7-2 with TRBJ2-7, with a possible D match to TRBD2 (6 bases). The germline V gene has CDR1 SGHTA and CDR2 FQGNSA. CDR3 length: 17 amino acids. V lost 5 bases, J lost 0 bases, and 20 bases lay in between. This chain's CDR3 is CASSGGNSHRTSYEQYF. CDR3 DNA: TGTGCCAGCAGCGGCGGGAACAGCCACCGTACCTCCTACGAGCAGTACTTC.

The rearrangement uses TRBV28 and TRBJ2-1; no clear D gene. Germline assignment: CDR1 MDHEN and CDR2 SYDVKM. The CDR3 loop spans 11 amino acids. V shed 6 bases and J shed 9 bases, with 9 bases lying between them. This CDR3 reads CASSPAAEQFF. CDR3 nucleotide sequence: TGTGCCAGCAGCCCCGCTGCTGAGCAGTTCTTC.

The count of this clone is one. The rearrangement joins TRBV18 to TRBJ1-2; no clear D. Trimming stripped 6 bases from V and 4 bases from J, with 12 bases between. Germline values: CDR1 KGHSH, CDR2 LQKENI. This CDR3 is 13 amino acids long. CDR3 protein: CASSPDDSYGYTF. DNA of the CDR3: TGTGCCAGCTCTCCGGATGATAGCTATGGCTACACCTTC.

In DNA form, the CDR3 reads TGTGCCAGCACCTCCCCGGCAGCGGGAGGTTTCGAGCAGTACTTC. It yields the protein CASTSPAAGGFEQYF. The rearrangement uses TRBV27 and TRBJ2-7; 9 bases line up with TRBD2. Looked up from germline, CDR1 is MNHEY and CDR2 is SMNVEV (reference sequence). This CDR3 comprises 15 residues. The J segment lost 6 bases and the V segment lost 7 bases, leaving 13 bases of the junction unmatched.

The chain uses TRBV5-5 and TRBJ1-1, with unresolved D. V was pared by 3 bases and J by 2 bases, with 14 bases between. The CDR3 length is 15 residues. The V gene's germline CDR1 is SGHKS and CDR2 YYEKEE (reference sequence). CDR3: CASSWSLVQNTEAFF. CDR3 in DNA: TGTGCCAGCAGCTGGAGTTTGGTACAAAACACTGAAGCTTTCTTT.

The V and J genes are TRBV7-2 and TRBJ2-1; D is perhaps TRBD2 (5 bases). CDR3 length: 15 amino acids. V was clipped by 5 bases and J by 6 bases, with 17 bases between them. Looked up from germline, CDR1 is SGHTA and CDR2 is FQGNSA. The CDR3 region is CASSKGGGPSNEQFF. CDR3 nucleotides: TGTGCCAGCAGCAAAGGAGGCGGGCCCAGCAATGAGCAGTTCTTC.

This clone was picked up a small number of times. The V gene is TRBV7-8, the J gene TRBJ2-3; D is unresolved. CDR3 length: 12 amino acids. Germline CDR1 is SGHVS and CDR2 is FQNEAQ. Trimming took 6 bases from V and 3 from J, leaving 7 bases between them. CDR3 sequence: CASSDTTDTQYF. As DNA, the CDR3 is TGTGCCAGCAGTGACACTACAGATACGCAGTATTTT.

This chain links TRBV18 with TRBJ2-2; 10 bases are a match to TRBD2. CDR1 KGHSH and CDR2 LQKENI come from the germline V gene. The CDR3 runs to 17 residues. J gave up 2 bases and V 2 bases, and 5 bases lay outside the gene matches. The CDR3 loop is CASSPLAGGGNTGELFF. In nucleotides, the CDR3 is TGTGCCAGCTCACCATTAGCGGGAGGAGGAAACACCGGGGAGCTGTTTTTT.

The chain has TRBV7-2 and TRBJ1-2; D remains ambiguous. V lost 0 bases and J lost 4, with 9 bases in between. The CDR3 contains 14 residues. CDR1 is SGHTA and CDR2 is FQGNSA in the germline V gene. The CDR3 sequence: CASSLALPVYGYTF. For the CDR3, the DNA is TGTGCCAGCAGCTTAGCGTTACCAGTCTATGGCTACACCTTC.